A single sample is the source of the 24 T cell receptor beta chains below, sequenced in a study of long-term antiretroviral therapy in people with HIV. Run at survey level, the immunoSEQ assay was version v3.0. Measured with immunoSEQ multiplex PCR; TCRdb has only the in-frame clones, and not every one. The data show about 21,000 clones, 80% to 85% seen once. This specimen consisted of unsorted PBMCs, obtained 0.1 years before starting antiretroviral therapy. These TCRs come from a middle-aged man with HIV.

This chain uses TRBV7-2 with TRBJ1-2, with 8 bases that match TRBD1. V shed 4 bases and J 6 bases; nucleotides not matched to a gene: 4. This CDR3 region has 13 residues. Germline values: CDR1 SGHTA, CDR2 FQGNSA. DNA for the CDR3: TGTGCCAGCAGCTACAGGGGGAGTAATGGCTACACCTTC. This encodes CASSYRGSNGYTF.

V usage is TRBV4-3 and J usage is TRBJ2-7; 11 positions match TRBD2. V trimming: 0 bases; J trimming: 6 bases; junction bases outside the gene matches: 10. The germline V gene has CDR1 LGHNA and CDR2 YSLEER. The CDR3 consists of 17 residues. The CDR3 region is CASSQDQLAGGSREQYF. CDR3 sequence (DNA): TGCGCCAGCAGCCAAGATCAGCTAGCGGGAGGTTCACGCGAGCAGTACTTC.

On this clone itself: This sample also contains other DNA sequences that code for the same CDR3. The V and J genes are TRBV18 and TRBJ2-5, with 7 bases matching TRBD1. Germline lookup yields CDR1 KGHSH and CDR2 LQKENI. J was trimmed by 1 base and V by 4 bases; bases with no gene match: 3. The CDR3 sequence is 14 residues long. CDR3 DNA: TGTGCCAGCTCACGGGGACAGCTCCAAGAGACCCAGTACTTC. As protein: CASSRGQLQETQYF.

The chain carries TRBV4-3 and TRBJ1-2; 9 bases map to TRBD1. V gave up 0 bases and J gave up 5 bases; unmatched junction bases: 7. Germline V gives CDR1 LGHNA, CDR2 YSLEER. This CDR3 is built from 16 residues. The CDR3 DNA sequence: TGCGCCAGCAGCCAAGAATGGGGACAGGGAACTTATGGCTACACCTTC. As protein: CASSQEWGQGTYGYTF.

This rearrangement joins TRBV4-3 to TRBJ2-5; 10 bases fit TRBD2. V trimming: 4 bases; J trimming: 4 bases; junction bases outside the gene matches: 9. Germline V gene sequence: CDR1 LGHNA, CDR2 YSLEER. The CDR3 spans 16 residues. This chain's CDR3 is CASSRHRWTSGETQYF. The CDR3 DNA follows: TGCGCCAGCAGCCGACACCGGTGGACTAGCGGAGAGACCCAGTACTTC.

The chain is built from TRBV6-1 and TRBJ2-7; 7 bases align to TRBD1. Unmatched junction bases numbered 10, after V lost 4 bases and J lost 4 bases. The CDR3 is made up of 15 amino acids. Germline V gene lookup returns CDR1 MNHNS and CDR2 SASEGT. The CDR3 bases are TGTGCCAGCAGTGCCGGACAGGCGGGTAGTTACGAGCAGTACTTC. Its translation: CASSAGQAGSYEQYF.

Written as DNA, the CDR3 is TGTGCCAGCAGATCGGACGGCTATAGCAATCAGCCCCAGCATTTT. This encodes CASRSDGYSNQPQHF. V is TRBV7-8 and J is TRBJ1-5; the D is unclear. This CDR3 spans 15 amino acids. The germline V gene has CDR1 SGHVS and CDR2 FQNEAQ. V shed 6 bases and J shed 0 bases, with 12 bases lying between them.

The chain uses TRBV5-6 and TRBJ1-2, with D maybe TRBD1 (5 bases). The V and J ends lost 4 bases and 6 bases respectively, with 16 bases between them. This CDR3 region has 14 residues. Germline V CDR1 and CDR2: SGHDT, YYEEEE. The CDR3 DNA follows: TGTGCCAGCAGCCCCGAATGGGGGATTAATGGCTACACCTTC. This translates into CASSPEWGINGYTF.

The gene calls are TRBV7-2 and TRBJ2-4, with D possibly called TRBD1 or TRBD2 (6 bases each). Trimming removed 5 bases at V and 7 bases at J, with 12 bases between. Germline CDR1 is SGHTA and CDR2 is FQGNSA. The CDR3 runs 13 residues. This chain's CDR3 is CASSVQGGNIQYF. The CDR3 DNA reads TGTGCCAGCAGCGTACAGGGAGGCAACATTCAGTACTTC.

This clone was seen a single time. The rearrangement links TRBV11-2 to TRBJ2-1; D may be TRBD1 (6 bases). The length of the CDR3 is 13 residues. V lost 2 bases to trimming and J lost 5 bases, with 7 bases between them. From germline, CDR1 is SGHAT and CDR2 FQNNGV. The CDR3 loop reads CASSLNRDNEQFF. DNA of the CDR3: TGTGCCAGCAGCTTAAACAGGGACAATGAGCAGTTCTTC.

The rearrangement links TRBV19 to TRBJ1-2; possibly TRBD1 for D (5 bases). CDR3 length: 13 residues. The V end lost 9 bases, the J end lost 4 bases, and 15 bases lay between the germline ends. The germline V gene has CDR1 LNHDA and CDR2 SQIVND (reference sequence). CDR3: CASGDPGPYGYTF. The CDR3 DNA reads as TGTGCCAGCGGGGACCCCGGGCCCTATGGCTACACCTTC. Complete variable domain (other parts from reference TRBV19 and TRBJ1-2): DGGITQSPKYLFRKEGQNVTLSCEQNLNHDAMYWYRQDPGQGLRLIYYSQIVNDFQKGDIAEGYSVSREKKESFPLTVTSAQKNPTAFYLCASGDPGPYGYTFGSGTRLTVV.

V and J are TRBV6-5 and TRBJ2-4; 9 bases line up with TRBD1. This CDR3 spans 14 amino acids. Germline V CDR1 and CDR2: MNHEY, SVGAGI. The J segment lost 10 bases and the V segment lost 6 bases, leaving 10 bases of the junction unmatched. CDR3: CASRRDRAAWIQYF. The CDR3 DNA reads as TGTGCCAGCAGACGGGACAGGGCGGCTTGGATTCAGTACTTC.

The chain combines TRBV18 with TRBJ1-4; TRBD1 matches 7 bases. The V gene's germline CDR1 is KGHSH and CDR2 LQKENI. This CDR3 has 17 residues. V was pared by 2 bases and J by 6 bases, with 12 bases of the junction left unmatched. This CDR3 is CASSPWARRGQDEKLFF. CDR3 DNA: TGTGCCAGCTCACCATGGGCCCGGAGGGGGCAAGATGAAAAACTGTTTTTT.

The genes are TRBV27 and TRBJ2-7; TRBD2 agrees at 10 bases. The CDR3 contains 14 residues. From germline, CDR1 is MNHEY and CDR2 SMNVEV (reference sequence). V was clipped by 5 bases and J by 2 bases; unmatched bases: 3. The DNA for the CDR3 is TGTGCCAGCAGTGGGAGCGGGGGGGCCTACGAGCAGTACTTC. It specifies CASSGSGGAYEQYF.

This clone has a single count. This chain uses TRBV4-3 with TRBJ2-7; D is possibly TRBD1 (6 bases). The V end lost 7 bases, the J end lost 7 bases, and 11 bases lay between the germline ends. The germline gives CDR1 LGHNA, CDR2 YSLEER. The length of the CDR3 is 11 residues. The CDR3 loop reads CASTRQGEQYF. The CDR3 DNA is TGCGCCAGCACCCGGCAGGGGGAGCAGTACTTC.

The chain has TRBV5-1 and TRBJ2-3, with a weak D call TRBD1 (6 bases). The CDR3 runs 15 residues. CDR1 is SGHRS, CDR2 YFSETQ, per germline. V was shortened by 3 bases and J by 1 base, with 12 bases between the two germline ends. CDR3 sequence reads: CASSSWGQGTDTQYF. The CDR3, as DNA: TGCGCCAGCAGCTCGTGGGGGCAGGGCACAGATACGCAGTATTTT.

This clone has a single count. V gene TRBV7-8 combines with J gene TRBJ1-1; the D gene is possibly TRBD1 (6 bases). Germline V gene sequence: CDR1 SGHVS, CDR2 FQNEAQ. V gave up 0 bases and J gave up 8 bases, with 19 bases separating them. The CDR3 loop spans 16 amino acids. The CDR3 reads CASSLAHHGGEMEAFF. In nucleotides, the CDR3 is TGTGCCAGCAGCTTAGCCCACCATGGGGGCGAGATGGAAGCTTTCTTT.

The chain uses TRBV28 and TRBJ1-2; TRBD1 agrees at 8 bases. Trimming took 7 bases from V and 3 from J; bases not matched to a gene: 4. Germline V gives CDR1 MDHEN, CDR2 SYDVKM. The length of the CDR3 is 13 residues. Here the CDR3 DNA reads TGTGCCAGCACCATACAGGGGGACTATGGCTACACCTTC. Encoded protein: CASTIQGDYGYTF.

The chain joins TRBV18 to TRBJ2-2; D unclear. Deletions cut 2 bases from V and 1 base from J, with 5 bases between. This CDR3 has 14 residues. Germline CDR1 and CDR2: KGHSH and LQKENI. CDR3 residues: CASSPTKNTGELFF. The CDR3 DNA reads as TGTGCCAGCTCACCAACAAAGAACACCGGGGAGCTGTTTTTT.

Within the sample, this clone is medium-sized. This chain connects TRBV7-9 to TRBJ2-7, with 7 bases that match TRBD1. Losses at the gene ends were 5 bases for V and 3 bases for J; bases not matched to a gene: 7. The germline V gene encodes CDR1 SEHNR and CDR2 FQNEAQ (reference sequence). CDR3 length: 14 amino acids. The DNA of the CDR3 is TGTGCCAGCAGCGTCACAGGGGTACTCTACGAGCAGTACTTC. Its protein product is CASSVTGVLYEQYF.

The chain links TRBV9 to TRBJ1-1; 9 positions match TRBD1. Germline V gene lookup returns CDR1 SGDLS and CDR2 YYNGEE. V lost 2 bases to trimming and J lost 10 bases; unmatched junction nucleotides: 9. CDR3 length: 14 amino acids. CDR3 sequence (DNA): TGTGCCAGCAGCGTCGCAACAGGGGGCGCGGGAGCTTTCTTT. Its translation: CASSVATGGAGAFF.

This clone has a single count. The V and J genes are TRBV7-2 and TRBJ1-4; D remains ambiguous. The V gene's germline CDR1 is SGHTA and CDR2 FQGNSA. This CDR3 region has 13 residues. V gave up 5 bases and J gave up 8 bases, with 12 bases separating them. The CDR3 DNA reads TGTGCCAGCAGCCTGAGGGCACTGGAAAAACTGTTTTTT. This gives the protein CASSLRALEKLFF.

J is TRBJ2-3 and V is TRBV29-1; TRBD2 is a possible D gene (6 bases). Per germline, CDR1 SQVTM and CDR2 ANQGSEA. The CDR3 extends over 13 amino acids. Between the trimmed V and J ends, which lost 7 bases and 3 bases, there was a span of 14 bases. The CDR3 region is CSGDSGGTDTQYF. As DNA, the CDR3 is TGCAGCGGAGATAGCGGCGGGACAGATACGCAGTATTTT.

The chain combines TRBV19 with TRBJ2-1; 9 bases match TRBD2. This CDR3 spans 15 amino acids. Germline V gene lookup returns CDR1 LNHDA and CDR2 SQIVND (reference sequence). V lost 3 bases, J lost 4 bases, and 4 bases stayed unmatched. The CDR3 DNA follows: TGTGCCAGTAGTATCCCGACTAGCGGTTACAATGAGCAGTTCTTC. It is translated as CASSIPTSGYNEQFF.